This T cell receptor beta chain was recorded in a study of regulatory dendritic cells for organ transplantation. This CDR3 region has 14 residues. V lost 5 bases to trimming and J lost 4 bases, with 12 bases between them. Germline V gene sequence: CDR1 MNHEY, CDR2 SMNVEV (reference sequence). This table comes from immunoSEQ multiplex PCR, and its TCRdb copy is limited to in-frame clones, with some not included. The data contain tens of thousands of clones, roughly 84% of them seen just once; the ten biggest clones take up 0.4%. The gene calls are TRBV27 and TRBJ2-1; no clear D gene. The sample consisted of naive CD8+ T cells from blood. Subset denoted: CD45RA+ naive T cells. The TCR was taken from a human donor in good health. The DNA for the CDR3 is TGTGCCAGCAGTCTTTGGGCAGGTTACAATGAGCAGTTCTTC. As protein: CASSLWAGYNEQFF.